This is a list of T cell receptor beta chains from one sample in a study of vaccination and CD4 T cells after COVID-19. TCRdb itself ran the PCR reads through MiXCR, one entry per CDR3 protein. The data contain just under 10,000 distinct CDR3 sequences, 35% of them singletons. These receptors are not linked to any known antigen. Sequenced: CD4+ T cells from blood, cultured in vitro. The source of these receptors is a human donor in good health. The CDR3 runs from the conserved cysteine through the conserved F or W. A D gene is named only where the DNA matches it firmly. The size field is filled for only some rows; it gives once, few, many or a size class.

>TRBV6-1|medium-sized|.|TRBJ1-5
CASSGGSNQPQHF
TGTGCCAGCAGCGGGGGGAGCAATCAGCCCCAGCATTTT
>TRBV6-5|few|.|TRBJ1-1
CASSSLQGLTEAFF
TGTGCCAGCAGTTCCCTTCAGGGGCTCACTGAAGCTTTCTTT
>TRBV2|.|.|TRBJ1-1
CASTGQVNTEAFF
TGTGCCAGCACAGGGCAGGTCAACACTGAAGCTTTCTTT
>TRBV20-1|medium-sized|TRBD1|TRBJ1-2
CSARDPARGIYGYTF
TGCAGTGCTAGAGATCCCGCCAGGGGGATCTATGGCTACACCTTC
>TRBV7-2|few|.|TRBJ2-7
CASSLGGAFYEQYF
TGTGCCAGCAGCTTAGGAGGGGCCTTCTACGAGCAGTACTTC
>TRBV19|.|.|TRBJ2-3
CASSPWETGTDTQYF
TGTGCCAGTAGCCCCTGGGAGACCGGCACAGATACGCAGTATTTT
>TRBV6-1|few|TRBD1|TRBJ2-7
CASRMDRAPYEQYF
TGTGCCAGCAGGATGGACAGGGCCCCCTACGAGCAGTACTTC
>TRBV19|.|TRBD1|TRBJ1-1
CASIVTGGTEAFF
TGTGCCAGTATTGTAACAGGGGGCACTGAAGCTTTCTTT
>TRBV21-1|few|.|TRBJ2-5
CASSNSRRIQETQYF
TGTGCCAGCAGCAACAGTCGGAGGATCCAAGAGACCCAGTACTTC
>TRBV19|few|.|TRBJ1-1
CASRNQGRTEAFF
TGTGCCAGTAGGAACCAGGGGAGGACTGAAGCTTTCTTT
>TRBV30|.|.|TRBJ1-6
CAWSVPGNSPLHF
TGTGCCTGGAGTGTACCAGGGAATTCACCCCTCCACTTT
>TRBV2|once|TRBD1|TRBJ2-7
CASSDWTGSYEQYF
TGTGCCAGCAGTGATTGGACAGGGAGCTACGAGCAGTACTTC
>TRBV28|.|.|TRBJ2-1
CASSRGPTGQFF
TGTGCCAGCAGTCGTGGACCGACTGGGCAGTTCTTC
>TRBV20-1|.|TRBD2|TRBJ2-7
CSAPQPRLAANYEQYF
TGCAGTGCTCCTCAACCCCGACTAGCGGCGAACTACGAGCAGTACTTC
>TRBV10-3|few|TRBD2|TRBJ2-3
CAISPSGFTDTQYF
TGTGCCATCAGTCCTAGCGGCTTCACAGATACGCAGTATTTT
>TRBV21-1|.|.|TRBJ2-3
CASSGNRVGETDTQYF
TGTGCCAGCAGCGGCAACAGGGTGGGTGAAACAGATACGCAGTATTTT
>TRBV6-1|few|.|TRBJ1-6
CASSMRSSSYNSPLHF
TGTGCCAGCAGTATGCGGTCGAGCTCCTATAATTCACCCCTCCACTTT